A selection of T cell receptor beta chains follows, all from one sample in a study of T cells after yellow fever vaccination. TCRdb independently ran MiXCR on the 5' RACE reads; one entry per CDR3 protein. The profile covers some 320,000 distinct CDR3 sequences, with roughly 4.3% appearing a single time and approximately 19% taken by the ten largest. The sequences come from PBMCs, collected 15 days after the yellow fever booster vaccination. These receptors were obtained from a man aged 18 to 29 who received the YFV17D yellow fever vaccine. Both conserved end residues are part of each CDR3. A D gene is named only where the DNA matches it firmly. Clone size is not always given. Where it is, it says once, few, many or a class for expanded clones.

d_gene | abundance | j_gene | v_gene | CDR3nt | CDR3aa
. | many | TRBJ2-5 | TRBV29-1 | TGCAGCGTTGAACAGGGGCCGGAGGAGACCCAGTACTTC | CSVEQGPEETQYF
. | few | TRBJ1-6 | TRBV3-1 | TGTGCCAGCAGCCATGGACAGTATAATTCACCCCTCCACTTT | CASSHGQYNSPLHF
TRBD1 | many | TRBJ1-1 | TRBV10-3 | TGTGCCATCCGCTGGGGTACAGGGGCCTCTCGAGCTTTCTTT | CAIRWGTGASRAFF
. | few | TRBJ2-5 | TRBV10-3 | TGTGCCATCTCTGGGATAGGGAAAGAGACCCAGTACTTC | CAISGIGKETQYF
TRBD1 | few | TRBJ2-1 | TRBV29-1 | TGCAGCGTTGTTCCCGGGACAGGGGACAATGAGCAGTTCTTC | CSVVPGTGDNEQFF
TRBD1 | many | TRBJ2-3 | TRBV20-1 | TGCAGTGCTCCCGCCCAGGGGGCATTAGATACGCAGTATTTT | CSAPAQGALDTQYF
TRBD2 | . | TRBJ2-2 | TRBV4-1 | TGCGCCAGCAGCCAAGGAAGCGGGGAGGCCGGGGAGCTGTTTTTT | CASSQGSGEAGELFF
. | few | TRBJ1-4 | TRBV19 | TGTGCCAGTAGTACGGTACAGGCATCGTATAATGAAAAACTGTTTTTT | CASSTVQASYNEKLFF
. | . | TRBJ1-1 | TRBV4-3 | TGCGCCAGCAGCCAAGACAGCCTCGGGACTGAAGCTTTCTTT | CASSQDSLGTEAFF
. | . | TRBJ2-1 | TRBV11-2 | TGTGCCAGCAGCCCGGACCCCACCCGTGAGCAGTTCTTC | CASSPDPTREQFF
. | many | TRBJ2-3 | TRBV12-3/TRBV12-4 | TGTGCCAGCAGTTTCGCCGGGAACACAGATACGCAGTATTTT | CASSFAGNTDTQYF
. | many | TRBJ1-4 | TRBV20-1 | TGCAGTGCTAGAGAGGGGCGAAATGAAAAACTGTTTTTT | CSAREGRNEKLFF
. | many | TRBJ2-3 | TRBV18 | TGTGCCAGCTCACCATACCAGGGGATAGATACGCAGTATTTT | CASSPYQGIDTQYF
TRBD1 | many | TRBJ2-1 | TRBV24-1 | TGTGCCACCAGTGATTTGCAGGGGGCGCCTACCAATGAGCAGTTCTTC | CATSDLQGAPTNEQFF
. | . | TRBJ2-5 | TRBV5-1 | TGCGCCAGCAGCTTGGCCGGACAGTCAAAAGAGACCCAGTACTTC | CASSLAGQSKETQYF
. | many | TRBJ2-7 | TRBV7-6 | TGTGCCAGCAGCGGACGGGACGCCTACGAGCAGTACTTC | CASSGRDAYEQYF
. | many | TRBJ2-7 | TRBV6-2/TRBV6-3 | TGTGCCAGCGGGGCTTTCTACGAGCAGTACTTC | CASGAFYEQYF
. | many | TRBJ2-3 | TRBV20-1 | TGCAGTGCAGAGCTAAGAGGGCGTCGGGATACGCAGTATTTT | CSAELRGRRDTQYF
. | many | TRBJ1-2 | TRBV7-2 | TGTGCCAGCAGCTTAGGGCCAGCCATTATCCCTCCCTCTAAGGGCTACACCTTC | CASSLGPAIIPPSKGYTF
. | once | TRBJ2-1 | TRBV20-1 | TGCAGTGCTCCCTACCACGACCCCCCCAATGAGCAGTTCTTC | CSAPYHDPPNEQFF
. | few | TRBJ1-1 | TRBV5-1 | TGCGCCAGCAGCCGATCACAGGGATTGAACACTGAAGCTTTCTTT | CASSRSQGLNTEAFF
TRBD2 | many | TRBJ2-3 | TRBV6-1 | TGTGCCAGCATGAGGGTCACATTGGGACTAGCAGGGGATACGCAGTATTTT | CASMRVTLGLAGDTQYF
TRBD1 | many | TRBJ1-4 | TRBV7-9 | TGTGCCAGCAGCTTGACAGGGGATGGTGAAAAACTGTTTTTT | CASSLTGDGEKLFF